The T cell receptor beta chain under discussion was sequenced for a study of technical replicates of blood from a few donors. Some clones are missing from TCRdb's copy, which holds only in-frame ones; the method was immunoSEQ multiplex PCR. This sample has 75,000 to 90,000 clones, with 93% found just once. This clonotype was obtained from a human donor in good health. Sequences were obtained from T cells isolated from PBMCs.

The CDR3 reads CASSLDVSMRETQYF. CDR3 nucleotide sequence: TGTGCCAGCAGCTTAGATGTCTCGATGAGGGAGACCCAGTACTTC. This sequence joins TRBV11-3 and TRBJ2-5; D not resolved. The CDR3 extends over 15 amino acids. The germline CDR1 and CDR2 sequences are SGHNT and YENEEA. V was pared by 0 bases and J by 5 bases, with 13 bases between.